This entry concerns a single T cell receptor beta chain. The antigen is unknown. CDR1 and CDR2 from the germline V gene are MNHEY and SMNVEV (reference sequence). The length of the CDR3 is 13 residues. Between the trimmed V and J ends, which lost 6 bases and 3 bases, there was a span of 9 bases. This sample is drawn from a study of a mutant IDH1 vaccine in newly diagnosed glioma. Study summary: The vaccination schedule gave patients eight doses in weeks 1, 3, 5, 7, 11, 15, 19 and 23. Vaccine dosing followed radiotherapy by 4-6 weeks, or accompanied temozolomide cycles. Treated patients had a mean age of 40.4 years and an approximately 60% male, around 38% female split. Overall study results and limits: Pseudoprogression appeared unlinked to shifts in leading peripheral T cell clonotypes.

This table comes from immunoSEQ multiplex PCR, and its TCRdb copy is limited to in-frame clones, with some not included. The sample holds over 55,000 clones, roughly four fifths seen once. Time point reported: week 11, during vaccination. Alongside topical imiquimod, each dose of vaccine comprised 300 ug of mutant IDH1 20-mer peptide. The sample here was PBMCs, taken from a glioma patient whose treatment included an IDH1 peptide vaccine. The chain links TRBV27 to TRBJ1-5; D not resolved. The clonotype comes from a man in his thirties or forties with glioma. The chain's CDR3 is CASRMGYNQPQHF. The CDR3 bases are TGTGCCAGCAGAATGGGATACAATCAGCCCCAGCATTTT.